Shown below are 2 T cell receptor beta chains from a single sample sequenced in a study of molecular identifiers for immune sequencing clone quantification (dated by TCRdb to between 2017 and 2018). The library was built by means of PCR. The run used a NextSeq 500. The public reads were quality trimmed at Q25 with fastp and then assembled into clones with MiXCR by TCRdb, keeping productive beta chains. Here each entry gathers all rows of one CDR3 protein and keeps the most common genes and DNA. For this sample there are about half a million distinct CDR3 sequences; 25% appear just once. The ten largest clones capture 0.7% to 0.9% of the sample. Sample: naive CD8+ T cells from blood, with Jurkat cell RNA spiked in. The sample's cell subset or site label is to be understood as: FACS-sorted CD8+CD4-CCR7+CD45RA+ naive T cells. These receptor sequences come from a human donor in good health. Some libraries in this study had Jurkat cell RNA spiked in.

This clonotype was recorded a few times. J is TRBJ2-2 and V is TRBV6-2 or TRBV6-3; D not resolved. V was trimmed by 2 bases and J by 1 base, leaving 8 bases between them. This CDR3 is 15 amino acids long. From germline, CDR1 is MNHEY and CDR2 SVGEGT. In DNA, the CDR3 is TGTGCCAGCAGTTACGGGCCAGTGAACACCGGGGAGCTGTTTTTT. This sequence encodes CASSYGPVNTGELFF.

This clonotype was seen only a few times. V usage is TRBV20-1 and J usage is TRBJ2-7; D is perhaps TRBD1 or TRBD2 (5 bases each). Per germline, CDR1 DFQATT and CDR2 SNEGSKA (reference sequence). The CDR3 sequence is 14 residues long. DNA of the CDR3: TGCAGAGTGCTAGACCGGGACCATCCCTACGAGCAGTACTTC. This translates into CRVLDRDHPYEQYF.